This is a list of T cell receptor beta chains from one sample in a study of blood T cell repertoires in COVID-19. Assay: immunoSEQ multiplex PCR; the TCRdb copy retains only in-frame clones and omits some. The sample yields a few hundred thousand clones, nearly 90% seen once. The sequenced sample was peripheral blood. The receptors come from a woman aged 60 to 75 with COVID-19, enrolled during active disease. CDR3s include the opening cysteine and the closing phenylalanine or tryptophan. A D gene is named only where the DNA matches it firmly. Some rows have no size entry. The others give once, few or many, or a class for an expanded clone.

TRBV27	TRBJ1-4	NA	few	CASSLDGSPNEKLFF	TGTGCCAGCAGTTTAGATGGCAGTCCTAATGAAAAACTGTTTTTT
TRBV3-1/TRBV3-2	TRBJ2-7	NA	once	CASSQGPGLSYEQYF	TGTGCCAGCAGCCAAGGGCCAGGGCTCTCCTACGAGCAGTACTTC
TRBV12-3/TRBV12-4	TRBJ1-5	NA	NA	CASSLSENQPQHF	TGTGCCAGCAGCCTCAGCGAAAATCAGCCCCAGCATTTT
TRBV2	TRBJ1-4	TRBD1	NA	CASRAGTAVEKLFF	TGTGCCAGCCGGGCCGGGACAGCCGTTGAAAAACTGTTTTTT
TRBV6-5	TRBJ1-1	NA	once	CASRVGHKNTEAFF	TGTGCCAGCAGGGTGGGACATAAGAACACTGAAGCTTTCTTT
TRBV11-3	TRBJ1-2	NA	NA	CASSLDPFGYTF	TGTGCCAGCAGCTTAGACCCCTTTGGCTACACCTTC
TRBV5-4	TRBJ2-7	NA	few	CASSIGQNYEQYF	TGTGCCAGCAGCATTGGGCAGAACTACGAGCAGTACTTC
TRBV10-2	TRBJ1-1	NA	NA	CASRAGVNTEAFF	TGCGCCAGCAGGGCAGGGGTTAACACTGAAGCTTTCTTT
TRBV7-9	TRBJ2-7	TRBD1	NA	CASSDRGSIYEQYF	TGTGCCAGCAGCGACAGGGGCTCTATCTACGAGCAGTACTTC
TRBV4-1	TRBJ1-5	TRBD1	NA	CASSQGQGARQPQHF	TGCGCCAGCAGCCAAGGACAGGGGGCTCGTCAGCCCCAGCATTTT
TRBV5-1	TRBJ1-2	NA	NA	CASSPDMNYGYTF	TGCGCCAGCAGTCCCGACATGAACTATGGCTACACCTTC
TRBV4-3	TRBJ2-7	TRBD2	NA	CASSLGLAGDYEQYF	TGCGCCAGCAGCTTAGGACTAGCGGGGGACTACGAGCAGTACTTC
TRBV3-1/TRBV3-2	TRBJ1-5	TRBD1	NA	CASSQDWTGPQHF	TGTGCCAGCAGCCAAGATTGGACAGGGCCCCAGCATTTT
TRBV6-2/TRBV6-3	TRBJ2-3	NA	NA	CASSPDRTPTTDTQYF	TGTGCCAGCAGTCCAGACAGGACCCCTACCACAGATACGCAGTATTTT
TRBV6-2/TRBV6-3	TRBJ1-1	TRBD1	NA	CASSPQGAITEAFF	TGTGCCAGCAGTCCACAGGGGGCAATTACTGAAGCTTTCTTT
TRBV25-1	TRBJ1-4	NA	NA	CASSEWRGRSGKLFF	TGTGCCAGCAGTGAATGGAGGGGCAGATCAGGAAAACTGTTTTTT
TRBV3-1/TRBV3-2	TRBJ1-4	TRBD1	NA	CASSRRQGTNEKLFF	TGTGCCAGCAGCCGCCGACAGGGTACTAATGAAAAACTGTTTTTT
TRBV5-1	TRBJ2-5	NA	NA	CASTTGGPGLETQYF	TGCGCCAGCACCACCGGGGGGCCCGGCCTGGAGACCCAGTACTTC
TRBV9	TRBJ2-5	TRBD1	NA	CASSTYTQGFRQTQYF	TGTGCCAGCAGCACTTACACACAGGGGTTTAGGCAGACCCAGTACTTC
TRBV28	TRBJ2-7	NA	NA	CASSFSAGNYEQYF	TGTGCCAGCAGCTTCTCGGCAGGAAACTACGAGCAGTACTTC
TRBV12-3/TRBV12-4	TRBJ2-2	NA	NA	CASSFRGTGELFF	TGTGCCAGCAGTTTCAGGGGCACCGGGGAGCTGTTTTTT
TRBV25-1	TRBJ2-3	TRBD2	NA	CASSESYRLAGDTDTQYF	TGTGCCAGCAGTGAGTCCTACCGTCTAGCGGGGGACACAGATACGCAGTATTTT
TRBV18	TRBJ2-1	TRBD2	NA	CASSPRTRQRGDQYNEQFF	TGTGCCAGCTCACCTAGGACTCGCCAGCGGGGGGATCAATACAATGAGCAGTTCTTC
TRBV12-3/TRBV12-4	TRBJ1-2	NA	NA	CASSLAGAGYTF	TGTGCCAGCAGTTTAGCAGGGGCGGGCTACACCTTC
TRBV19	TRBJ1-5	NA	NA	CASSGTGGRGQPQHF	TGTGCCAGTAGTGGAACAGGAGGCAGGGGTCAGCCCCAGCATTTT
TRBV6-2/TRBV6-3	TRBJ2-1	TRBD1	NA	CASSSRRGTGINEQFF	TGTGCCAGCAGTTCTCGCCGCGGGACAGGGATAAATGAGCAGTTCTTC
TRBV4-3	TRBJ1-3	TRBD1	NA	CASSLTGGISGNTIYF	TGCGCCAGCAGCCTGACAGGGGGCATCTCTGGAAACACCATATATTTT
TRBV7-9	TRBJ2-2	NA	few	CASSLPHTGELFF	TGTGCCAGCAGCTTACCTCACACCGGGGAGCTGTTTTTT
TRBV6-5	TRBJ1-6	NA	once	CASRRGRVNSPLHF	TGTGCCAGCCGGAGGGGCAGGGTAAATTCACCCCTCCACTTT
TRBV11-2	TRBJ2-3	NA	NA	CASSLAGAIYTDTQYF	TGTGCCAGCAGCTTAGCAGGGGCAATATACACAGATACGCAGTATTTT
TRBV6-6	TRBJ1-3	NA	NA	CASSYRQESGNTIYF	TGTGCCAGCAGTTACCGACAGGAGAGTGGAAACACCATATATTTT
TRBV9	TRBJ1-2	NA	NA	CASSVALGGDYGYTF	TGTGCCAGCAGCGTAGCTCTGGGGGGAGACTATGGCTACACCTTC
TRBV25-1	TRBJ1-2	TRBD1	NA	CASTGGDYGYTF	TGTGCCAGTACAGGGGGAGACTATGGCTACACCTTC
TRBV30	TRBJ1-4	NA	NA	CAWSVTGTSELFF	TGTGCCTGGAGTGTAACGGGGACTTCAGAACTGTTTTTT
TRBV5-1	TRBJ1-5	TRBD1	NA	CASPRTGESNQPQHF	TGCGCCAGCCCAAGGACAGGGGAAAGCAATCAGCCCCAGCATTTT
TRBV29-1	TRBJ2-5	NA	once	CSVSSRETQYF	TGCAGCGTCTCTAGTAGGGAGACCCAGTACTTC
TRBV15	TRBJ2-3	TRBD2	NA	CATSRGARGNTQYF	TGTGCCACCAGCAGAGGAGCGCGGGGGAATACGCAGTATTTT
TRBV3-1/TRBV3-2	TRBJ1-1	NA	NA	CASSQESGELPAFF	TGTGCCAGCAGCCAAGAATCAGGTGAGTTGCCGGCTTTCTTT
TRBV7-9	TRBJ1-4	TRBD1	NA	CASRTGFEANEKLFF	TGTGCCAGCAGGACAGGGTTTGAGGCTAATGAAAAACTGTTTTTT
TRBV18	TRBJ2-7	NA	once	CASSIQGLAYEQYF	TGTGCCAGCTCAATACAGGGATTAGCCTACGAGCAGTACTTC
TRBV19	TRBJ1-2	NA	NA	CASRPFSLTYGYTF	TGTGCCAGTAGACCTTTTAGCCTGACCTATGGCTACACCTTC
TRBV6-5	TRBJ2-1	NA	NA	CASSPLRSYNEQFF	TGTGCCAGCTCTCCACTCCGCTCCTACAATGAGCAGTTCTTC
TRBV9	TRBJ1-1	NA	NA	CASSVDKSDYTEAFF	TGTGCCAGCAGCGTAGATAAGAGCGATTACACTGAAGCTTTCTTT
TRBV7-2	TRBJ2-1	NA	NA	CASSLDGSVPNEQFF	TGTGCCAGCAGCTTGGACGGGAGCGTACCCAATGAGCAGTTCTTC